Listed here is a single T cell receptor beta chain. This sample was included in a study of T cell changes during pregnancy in multiple sclerosis. TCRdb's copy holds only in-frame clones and misses some; the assay was immunoSEQ multiplex PCR. The sample holds 30,000 to 50,000 clones, around 92% seen once. CDR1 and CDR2 (germline): LNHDA, SQIVND (reference sequence). Trimming took off 5 bases at V and 4 bases at J, with 19 bases between the two ends. The CDR3 runs to 16 residues. This chain connects TRBV19 to TRBJ2-3; possible D gene TRBD2, 6 bases. The source of this sequence is a female donor with multiple sclerosis, enrolled in a pregnancy study. This sample comprised CD4+ T cells from peripheral blood mononuclear cells, obtained in the third trimester of pregnancy. CDR3 in amino acids: CASSSLGGGRPDTQYF. As DNA, the CDR3 is TGTGCCAGTAGTTCCTTGGGGGGAGGCCGGCCAGATACGCAGTATTTT.